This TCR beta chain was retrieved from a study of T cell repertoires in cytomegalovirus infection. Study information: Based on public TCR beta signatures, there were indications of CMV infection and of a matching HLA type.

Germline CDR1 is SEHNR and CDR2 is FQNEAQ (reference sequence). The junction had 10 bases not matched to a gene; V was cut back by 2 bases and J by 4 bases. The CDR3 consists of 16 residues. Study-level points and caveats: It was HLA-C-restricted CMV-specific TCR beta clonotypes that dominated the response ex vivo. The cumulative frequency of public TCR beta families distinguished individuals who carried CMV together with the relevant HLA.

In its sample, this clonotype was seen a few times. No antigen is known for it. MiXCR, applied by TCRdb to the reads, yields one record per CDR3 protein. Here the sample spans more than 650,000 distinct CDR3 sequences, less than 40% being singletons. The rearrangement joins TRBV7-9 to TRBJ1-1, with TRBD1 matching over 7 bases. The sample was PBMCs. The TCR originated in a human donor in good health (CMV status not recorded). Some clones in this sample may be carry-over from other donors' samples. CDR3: CASSLRVRAGGTEAFF. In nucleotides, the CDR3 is TGTGCCAGCAGCTTACGAGTAAGGGCAGGGGGCACTGAAGCTTTCTTT.